This TCR beta chain was identified in a study of HIV-infected patients and healthy controls. Broader study findings: A major limitation was that merely sixteen HIV-infected individuals were processed. The seeming recovery of the Gini index after therapy in HIV-infected patients vanished in size-matched data.

V lost 7 bases, J lost 4 bases, and 5 bases stayed unmatched. CDR3 length equals 13 residues. Alpha and beta constant-region primers primed reverse transcription of about 500 ng RNA. Alpha and beta chain libraries were made separately by chain-specific third strand synthesis with multiplexing indices. TCRdb reprocessed the 5' RACE reads with MiXCR, giving one entry per CDR3 protein. This table holds approximately 8,700 distinct CDR3 sequences, roughly 7% found once. No cell fractionation was done, so the repertoire covers all unsorted peripheral blood T cells. This clonotype came up many times. Its antigen is unknown.

This chain joins TRBV12-3 or TRBV12-4 and TRBJ1-1, with TRBD1 matching 8 bases. The material sequenced was blood, taken before antiretroviral therapy. This TCR came from an adult with HIV infection. CDR3 in DNA: TGTGCCAGCACGGACAGGGTTGGCACTGAAGCTTTCTTT. Its translation is CASTDRVGTEAFF.